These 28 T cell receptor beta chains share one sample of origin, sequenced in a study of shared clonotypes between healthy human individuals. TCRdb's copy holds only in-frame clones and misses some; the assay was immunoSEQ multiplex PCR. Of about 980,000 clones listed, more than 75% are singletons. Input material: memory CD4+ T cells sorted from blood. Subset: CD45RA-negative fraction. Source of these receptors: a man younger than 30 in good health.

The CDR3 nucleotides are TGTGCCAGACAACCACAGGGTTCCTACAATGAGCAGTTCTTC. Translated: CARQPQGSYNEQFF. The chain links TRBV2 to TRBJ2-1; D possibly corresponds to TRBD1 (6 bases). Per germline, CDR1 SNHLY and CDR2 FYNNEI. There are 14 residues in the CDR3. V shed 9 bases and J shed 1 base, with 13 bases lying between them.

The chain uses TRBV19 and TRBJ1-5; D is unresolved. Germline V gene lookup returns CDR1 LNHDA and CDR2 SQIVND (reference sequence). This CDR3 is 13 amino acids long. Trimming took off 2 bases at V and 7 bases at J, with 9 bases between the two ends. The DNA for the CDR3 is TGTGCCAGTAGTATATTAGGGAGGCAGCCCCAGCATTTT. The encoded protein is CASSILGRQPQHF.

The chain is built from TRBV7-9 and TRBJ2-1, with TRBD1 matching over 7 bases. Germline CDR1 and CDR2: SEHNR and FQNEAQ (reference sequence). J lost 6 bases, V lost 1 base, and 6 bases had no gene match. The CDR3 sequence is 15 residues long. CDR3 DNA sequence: TGTGCCAGCAGCTTAGGGACAGGAGTTGGCAATGAGCAGTTCTTC. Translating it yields CASSLGTGVGNEQFF.

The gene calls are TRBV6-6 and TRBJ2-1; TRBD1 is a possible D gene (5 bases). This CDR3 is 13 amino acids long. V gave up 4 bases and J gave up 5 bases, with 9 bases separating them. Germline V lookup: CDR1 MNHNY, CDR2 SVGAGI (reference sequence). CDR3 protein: CASSSLRDNEQFF. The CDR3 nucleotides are TGTGCCAGCAGTTCCCTCAGGGACAATGAGCAGTTCTTC.

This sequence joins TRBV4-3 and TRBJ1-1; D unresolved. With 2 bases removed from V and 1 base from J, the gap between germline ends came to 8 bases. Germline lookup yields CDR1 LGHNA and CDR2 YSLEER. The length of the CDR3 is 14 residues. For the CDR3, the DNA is TGCGCCAGCAGCCAAAGATATTGGAACACTGAAGCTTTCTTT. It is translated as CASSQRYWNTEAFF.

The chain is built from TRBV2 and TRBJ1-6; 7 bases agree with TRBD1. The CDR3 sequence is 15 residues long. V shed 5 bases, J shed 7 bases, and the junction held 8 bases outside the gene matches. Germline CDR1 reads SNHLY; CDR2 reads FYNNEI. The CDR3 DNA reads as TGTGCCAGCAGTTTTACGACAGGGCAGAATTCACCCCTCCACTTT. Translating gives CASSFTTGQNSPLHF. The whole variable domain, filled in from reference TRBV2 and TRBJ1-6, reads EPEVTQTPSHQVTQMGQEVILRCVPISNHLYFYWYRQILGQKVEFLVSFYNNEISEKSEIFDDQFSVERPDGSNFTLKIRSTKLEDSAMYFCASSFTTGQNSPLHFGNGTRLTVT.

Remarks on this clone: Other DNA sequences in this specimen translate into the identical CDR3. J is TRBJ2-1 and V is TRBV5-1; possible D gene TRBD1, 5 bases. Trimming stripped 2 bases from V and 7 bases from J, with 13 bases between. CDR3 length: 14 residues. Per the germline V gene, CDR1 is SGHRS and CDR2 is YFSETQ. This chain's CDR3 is CASSLQAGNNEQFF. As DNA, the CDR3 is TGCGCCAGCAGCTTACAGGCAGGGAATAATGAGCAGTTCTTC. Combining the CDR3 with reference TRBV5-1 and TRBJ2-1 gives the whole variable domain KAGVTQTPRYLIKTRGQQVTLSCSPISGHRSVSWYQQTPGQGLQFLFEYFSETQRNKGNFPGRFSGRQFSNSRSEMNVSTLELGDSALYLCASSLQAGNNEQFFGPGTRLTVL.

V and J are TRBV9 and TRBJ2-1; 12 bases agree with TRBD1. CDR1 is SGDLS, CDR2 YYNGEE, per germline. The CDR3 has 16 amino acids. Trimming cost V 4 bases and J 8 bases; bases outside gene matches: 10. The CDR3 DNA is TGTGCCAGCAGCTCAACCGGGACAGGGGGCTGGGATGAGCAGTTCTTC. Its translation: CASSSTGTGGWDEQFF.

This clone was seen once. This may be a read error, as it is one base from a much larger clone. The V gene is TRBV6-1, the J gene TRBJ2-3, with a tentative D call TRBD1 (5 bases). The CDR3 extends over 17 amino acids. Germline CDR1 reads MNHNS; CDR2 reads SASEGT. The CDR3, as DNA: TGTGCCAGCAGTGAAGGATATCGAGTCTGGGGCACAGGTACGCAGTATTTT. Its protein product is CASSEGYRVWGTGTQYF.

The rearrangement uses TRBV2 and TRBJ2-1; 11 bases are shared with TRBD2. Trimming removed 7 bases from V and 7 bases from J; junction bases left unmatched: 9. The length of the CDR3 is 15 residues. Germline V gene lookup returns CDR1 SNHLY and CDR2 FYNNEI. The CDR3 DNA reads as TGTGCCAGCAATCTTATAGCGGGAGGGACAAATGAGCAGTTCTTC. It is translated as CASNLIAGGTNEQFF.

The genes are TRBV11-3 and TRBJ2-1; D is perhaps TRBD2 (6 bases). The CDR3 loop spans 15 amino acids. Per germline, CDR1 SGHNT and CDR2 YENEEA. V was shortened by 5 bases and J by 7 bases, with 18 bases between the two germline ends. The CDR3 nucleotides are TGTGCCAGCAGCGCACTAGCCCAAGAAGGTAATGAGCAGTTCTTC. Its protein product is CASSALAQEGNEQFF. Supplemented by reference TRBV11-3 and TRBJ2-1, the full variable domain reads EAGVVQSPRYKIIEKKQPVAFWCNPISGHNTLYWYLQNLGQGPELLIRYENEEAVDDSQLPKDRFSAERLKGVDSTLKIQPAELGDSAVYLCASSALAQEGNEQFFGPGTRLTVL.

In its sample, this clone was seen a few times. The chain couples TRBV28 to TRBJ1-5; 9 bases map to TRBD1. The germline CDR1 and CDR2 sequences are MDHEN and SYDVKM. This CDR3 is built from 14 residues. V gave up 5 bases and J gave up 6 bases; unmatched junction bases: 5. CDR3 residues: CASSRTGETQPQHF. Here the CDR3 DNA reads TGTGCCAGCAGTCGGACAGGGGAGACTCAGCCCCAGCATTTT.

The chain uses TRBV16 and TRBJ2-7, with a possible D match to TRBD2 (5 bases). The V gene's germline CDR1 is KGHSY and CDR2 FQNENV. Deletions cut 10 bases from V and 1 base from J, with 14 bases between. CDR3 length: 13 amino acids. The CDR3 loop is CATSRPGSYEQYF. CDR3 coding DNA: TGTGCCACCTCCCGGCCGGGATCCTACGAGCAGTACTTC.

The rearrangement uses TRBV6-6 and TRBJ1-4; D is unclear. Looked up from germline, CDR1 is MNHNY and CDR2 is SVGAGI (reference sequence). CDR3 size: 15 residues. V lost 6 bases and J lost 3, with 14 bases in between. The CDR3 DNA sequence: TGTGCCAGCAGCCTTTCGCGACCGCCTAATGAAAAACTGTTTTTT. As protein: CASSLSRPPNEKLFF.

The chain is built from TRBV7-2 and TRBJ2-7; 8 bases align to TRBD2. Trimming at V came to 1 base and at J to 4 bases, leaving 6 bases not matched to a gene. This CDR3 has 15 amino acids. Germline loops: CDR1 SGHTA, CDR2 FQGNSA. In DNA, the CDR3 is TGTGCCAGCAGCTTAGAAGCGGGAGTCGGTTACGAGCAGTACTTC. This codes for CASSLEAGVGYEQYF. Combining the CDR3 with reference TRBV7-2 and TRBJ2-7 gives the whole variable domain GAGVSQSPSNKVTEKGKDVELRCDPISGHTALYWYRQSLGQGLEFLIYFQGNSAPDKSGLPSDRFSAERTGGSVSTLTIQRTQQEDSAVYLCASSLEAGVGYEQYFGPGTRLTVT.

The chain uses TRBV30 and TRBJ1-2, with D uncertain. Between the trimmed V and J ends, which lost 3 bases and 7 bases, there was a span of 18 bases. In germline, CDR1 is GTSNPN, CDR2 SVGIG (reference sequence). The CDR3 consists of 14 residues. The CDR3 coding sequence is TGTGCCTGGAGGTTAGGGTCTATGGCGTCTGGCTACACCTTC. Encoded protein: CAWRLGSMASGYTF.

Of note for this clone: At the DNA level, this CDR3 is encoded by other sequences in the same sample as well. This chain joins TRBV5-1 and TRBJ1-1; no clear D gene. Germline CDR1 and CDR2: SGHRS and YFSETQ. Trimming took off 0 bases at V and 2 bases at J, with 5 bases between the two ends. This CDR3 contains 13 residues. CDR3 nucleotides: TGCGCCAGCAGCTTGGGGGGAAACACTGAAGCTTTCTTT. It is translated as CASSLGGNTEAFF.

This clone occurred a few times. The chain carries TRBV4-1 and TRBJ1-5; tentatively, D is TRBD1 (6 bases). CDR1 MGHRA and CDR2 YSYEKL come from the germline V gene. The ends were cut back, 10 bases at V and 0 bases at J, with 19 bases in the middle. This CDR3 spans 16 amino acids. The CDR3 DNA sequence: TGCGCCAACCGATTACAGGGATCCCATAGCAATCAGCCCCAGCATTTT. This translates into CANRLQGSHSNQPQHF.

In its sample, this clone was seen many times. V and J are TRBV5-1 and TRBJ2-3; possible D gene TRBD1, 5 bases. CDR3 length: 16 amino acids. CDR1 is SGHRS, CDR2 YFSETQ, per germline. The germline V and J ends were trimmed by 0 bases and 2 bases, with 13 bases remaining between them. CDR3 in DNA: TGCGCCAGCAGCTTGGCCGACAGCTTTTCCACAGATACGCAGTATTTT. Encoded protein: CASSLADSFSTDTQYF. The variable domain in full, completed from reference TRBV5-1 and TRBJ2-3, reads KAGVTQTPRYLIKTRGQQVTLSCSPISGHRSVSWYQQTPGQGLQFLFEYFSETQRNKGNFPGRFSGRQFSNSRSEMNVSTLELGDSALYLCASSLADSFSTDTQYFGPGTRLTVL.

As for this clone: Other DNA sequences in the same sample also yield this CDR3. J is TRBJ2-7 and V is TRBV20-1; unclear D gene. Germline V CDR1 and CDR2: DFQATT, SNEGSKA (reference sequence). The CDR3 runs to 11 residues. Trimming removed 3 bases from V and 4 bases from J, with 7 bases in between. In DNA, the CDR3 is TGCAGTGCTAGGGCAGCGTACGAGCAGTACTTC. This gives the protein CSARAAYEQYF.

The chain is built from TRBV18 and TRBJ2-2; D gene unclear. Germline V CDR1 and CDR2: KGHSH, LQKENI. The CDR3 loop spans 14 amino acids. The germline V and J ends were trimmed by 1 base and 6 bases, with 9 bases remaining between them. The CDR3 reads CASSPLTRSGELFF. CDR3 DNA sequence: TGTGCCAGCTCACCACTCACGAGGTCCGGGGAGCTGTTTTTT.

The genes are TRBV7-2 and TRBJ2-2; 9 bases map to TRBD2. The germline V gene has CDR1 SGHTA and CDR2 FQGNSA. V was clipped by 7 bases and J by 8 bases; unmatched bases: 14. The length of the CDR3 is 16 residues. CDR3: CASNTAGGLKSGELFF. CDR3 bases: TGTGCCAGCAACACAGCGGGAGGATTAAAATCTGGGGAGCTGTTTTTT.

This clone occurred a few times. This chain's CDR3 is CASSRRDSQETQYF. The CDR3 region has the DNA TGCGCCAGCAGCCGGCGGGACAGCCAAGAGACCCAGTACTTC. The chain uses TRBV5-1 and TRBJ2-5, with a possible D match to TRBD1 (7 bases). Germline lookup yields CDR1 SGHRS and CDR2 YFSETQ. The length of the CDR3 is 14 residues. The ends were cut back, 4 bases at V and 1 base at J, with 11 bases in the middle.

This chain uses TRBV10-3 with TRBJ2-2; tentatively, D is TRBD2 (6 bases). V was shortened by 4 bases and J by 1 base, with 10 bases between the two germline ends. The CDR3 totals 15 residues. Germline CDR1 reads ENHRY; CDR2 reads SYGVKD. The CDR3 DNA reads TGTGCCATCAGTGGGGGGGTCCAGAACACCGGGGAGCTGTTTTTT. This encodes CAISGGVQNTGELFF.

The CDR3 nucleotides are TGTGCCGGACAGGGGACAGAAAGAGCCTACGAGCAGTACTTC. It codes for CAGQGTERAYEQYF. The rearrangement joins TRBV30 to TRBJ2-7, with TRBD1 matching 9 bases. The CDR3 loop spans 14 amino acids. Germline CDR1 GTSNPN, CDR2 SVGIG (reference sequence). V gave up 8 bases and J gave up 2 bases; unmatched junction bases: 10.

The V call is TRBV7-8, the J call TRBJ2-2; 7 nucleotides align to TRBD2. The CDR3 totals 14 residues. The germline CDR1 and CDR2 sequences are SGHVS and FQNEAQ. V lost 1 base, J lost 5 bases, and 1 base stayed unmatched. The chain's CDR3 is CASSLEGGTGELFF. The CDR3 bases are TGTGCCAGCAGCTTAGAGGGAGGGACCGGGGAGCTGTTTTTT.

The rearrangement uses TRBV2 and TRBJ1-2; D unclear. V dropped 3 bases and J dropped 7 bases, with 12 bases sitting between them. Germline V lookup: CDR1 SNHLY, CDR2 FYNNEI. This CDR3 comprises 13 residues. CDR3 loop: CASSEAATLGYTF. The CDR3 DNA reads TGTGCCAGCAGTGAGGCAGCCACCCTTGGCTACACCTTC. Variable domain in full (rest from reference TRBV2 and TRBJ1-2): EPEVTQTPSHQVTQMGQEVILRCVPISNHLYFYWYRQILGQKVEFLVSFYNNEISEKSEIFDDQFSVERPDGSNFTLKIRSTKLEDSAMYFCASSEAATLGYTFGSGTRLTVV.

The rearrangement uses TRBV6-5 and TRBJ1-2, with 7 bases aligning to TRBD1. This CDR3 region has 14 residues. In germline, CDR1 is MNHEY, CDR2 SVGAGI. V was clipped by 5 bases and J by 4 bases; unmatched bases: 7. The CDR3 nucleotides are TGTGCCAGCAGTCGGGACAGTTCTTCCTATGGCTACACCTTC. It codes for CASSRDSSSYGYTF.